This T cell receptor (beta chain) was sequenced for a study of blood T cell repertoires in COVID-19. Sequencing was performed with immunoSEQ multiplex PCR; in TCRdb, only in-frame clones are kept and a portion is missing. The sample contains approximately 200,000 clones, more than 75% of which appear only once. Trimming took 3 bases from V and 5 from J, leaving 19 bases between them. CDR1 and CDR2 (germline): SEHNR, FQNEAQ (reference sequence). The CDR3 extends over 17 amino acids. The receptor comes from a man aged 25 to 40 in a cohort exposed to, infected with or recovered from COVID-19 (not recorded which). The chain carries TRBV7-9 and TRBJ2-2; the D gene is possibly TRBD2 (5 bases). Sequenced material: PBMCs or T cells enriched from blood (not recorded which). CDR3 bases: TGTGCCAGCAGCTTCCAAGTCACCAGGTCGGGGACCGGGGAGCTGTTTTTT. This encodes CASSFQVTRSGTGELFF. The complete variable domain, with remaining parts taken from reference TRBV7-9 and TRBJ2-2, reads DTGVSQNPRHKITKRGQNVTFRCDPISEHNRLYWYRQTLGQGPEFLTYFQNEAQLEKSRLLSDRFSAERPKGSFSTLEIQRTEQGDSAMYLCASSFQVTRSGTGELFFGEGSRLTVL.